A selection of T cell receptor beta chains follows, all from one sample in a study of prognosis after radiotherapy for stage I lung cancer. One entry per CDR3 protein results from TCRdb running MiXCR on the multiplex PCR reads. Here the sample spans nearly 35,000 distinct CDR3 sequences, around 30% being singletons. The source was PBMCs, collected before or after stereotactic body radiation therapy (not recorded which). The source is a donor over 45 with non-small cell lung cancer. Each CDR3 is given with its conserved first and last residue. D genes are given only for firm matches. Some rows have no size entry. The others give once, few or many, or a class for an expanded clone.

TGTGCCAGCGGAGACAGGGTTGATTCACCCCTCCACTTT,CASGDRVDSPLHF,TRBD1,TRBV6-1,NA,TRBJ1-6
TGTGCCTGGAGACAGGGGGCGGAGAATTCACCCCTCCACTTT,CAWRQGAENSPLHF,TRBD1,TRBV30,medium-sized,TRBJ1-6
TGTGCCAGCAGCGTAGCTACATGGACTAGCCCCGGGGAGCTGTTTTTT,CASSVATWTSPGELFF,TRBD2,TRBV9,many,TRBJ2-2
TGTGCCAGCAGTGGTAGGGCCGGTGGCTACACCTTC,CASSGRAGGYTF,NA,TRBV6-1,NA,TRBJ1-2
TGCAGTGCTAGAGATGCGAGAAAAGATTCGGGGTATGGCTACACCTTC,CSARDARKDSGYGYTF,NA,TRBV20-1,many,TRBJ1-2
TGTGCCAGTAGTAGGGAGCGCAATCAGCCCCAGCATTTT,CASSRERNQPQHF,NA,TRBV19,many,TRBJ1-5
TGTGCCAGCAGTTCCTCGTCCTGGGACGGTGAAGCTTTCTTT,CASSSSSWDGEAFF,NA,TRBV12-3/TRBV12-4,once,TRBJ1-1
TGTGCCAGTAGTATAGATCGGTGGAGGAACACTGAAGCTTTCTTT,CASSIDRWRNTEAFF,NA,TRBV19,many,TRBJ1-1
TGCGCCAGCAGCCGAGGACAGGCAAGCCCAAACTATGGCTACACCTTC,CASSRGQASPNYGYTF,TRBD1,TRBV5-1,many,TRBJ1-2
TGCGCCAGCAGCTTGAATGGGGAAACTGAAGCTTTCTTT,CASSLNGETEAFF,NA,TRBV5-1,few,TRBJ1-1
TGCGCCAGCAGCTTGTTATCAGATACGCAGTATTTT,CASSLLSDTQYF,NA,TRBV5-1,once,TRBJ2-3
TGTGCCAGCAGTTGGACAGGAGATAATTCACCCCTCCACTTT,CASSWTGDNSPLHF,TRBD1,TRBV6-9,NA,TRBJ1-6
TGTGCCAGCAGCCATACAGGAAAGCAGACTAGAAGCAATCAGCCCCAGCATTTT,CASSHTGKQTRSNQPQHF,NA,TRBV3-1,many,TRBJ1-5
TGTGCCAGCAGGACAGGGGCGGGTCGAGAGACCCAGTACTTC,CASRTGAGRETQYF,TRBD1,TRBV7-9,many,TRBJ2-5
TGTGCCAGCCGAGTCAGGGGAAGAGATTCACCCCTCCACTTT,CASRVRGRDSPLHF,NA,TRBV6-1,medium-sized,TRBJ1-6
TGTGCCAGCAGCTTACGGCGAGTAACAGATACGCAGTATTTT,CASSLRRVTDTQYF,NA,TRBV11-2,NA,TRBJ2-3
TGTGCCAGTAGTATTCTCCGGTCCGATGTTAATTCACCCCTCCACTTT,CASSILRSDVNSPLHF,NA,TRBV19,NA,TRBJ1-6
TGTGCCAGCAGCGCCGATCGAATCTACGAGCAGTACTTC,CASSADRIYEQYF,NA,TRBV11-2,many,TRBJ2-7
TGTGCCAGCAGCTTAGTTAACAGCGCGAACACTGAAGCTTTCTTT,CASSLVNSANTEAFF,NA,TRBV7-8,many,TRBJ1-1
TGTGCCAGCAGTGAGATCGGAGGTTTTGGGGCCAACGTCCTGACTTTC,CASSEIGGFGANVLTF,NA,TRBV2,many,TRBJ2-6
TGTGCCAGCAGTCCCACCGGGGGAACCTACGAGCAGTACTTC,CASSPTGGTYEQYF,NA,TRBV12-3/TRBV12-4,NA,TRBJ2-7